This T cell receptor beta chain stems from a study of cytomegalovirus exposure and HLA in healthy donors. PCR primers comprised 60 Vbeta and 13 Jbeta primers. The assay was immunoSEQ multiplex PCR, and TCRdb's table has in-frame clones only and misses some. The sample records 97,000 or so clones, approximately 87% being singletons. V was clipped by 0 bases and J by 5 bases, with 13 bases between them. CDR1 MGHRA and CDR2 YSYEKL come from the germline V gene. The CDR3 covers 15 residues. This receptor was identified in a man aged 35 to 55 in good health and CMV-seronegative. This chain connects TRBV4-1 to TRBJ2-5, with D possibly matching TRBD2 (5 bases). The material sequenced was PBMCs. The CDR3 reads CASSQDQTSQETQYF. The DNA for the CDR3 is TGCGCCAGCAGCCAAGATCAAACTAGTCAGGAGACCCAGTACTTC.